The 15 T cell receptor beta chains presented below share a single source sample, sequenced in a study of blood T cell repertoires in COVID-19. Assay used: immunoSEQ multiplex PCR; TCRdb lists only in-frame clones, some missing. The sample carries some 80,000 clones, 85% to 90% recorded once. The sample consisted of peripheral blood. The receptors stem from a human donor in a cohort sampled during active COVID-19.

The V gene is TRBV4-3, the J gene TRBJ1-5; D not certain. Trimming shortened V by 0 bases and J by 4 bases, and 7 bases separated the two germline ends. Germline V gene data show CDR1 as LGHNA and CDR2 as YSLEER. The length of the CDR3 is 14 residues. CDR3 in amino acids: CASSQEGGNQPQHF. The CDR3, as DNA: TGCGCCAGCAGCCAAGAGGGAGGGAATCAGCCCCAGCATTTT.

This clone was observed a few times. The chain uses TRBV19 and TRBJ2-3; no reliable D call. The CDR3 runs 13 residues. The V end was cut by 4 bases, the J end by 7 bases, with 12 bases between. CDR1 is LNHDA and CDR2 is SQIVND in the germline V gene (reference sequence). CDR3 in DNA: TGTGCCAGTAGTACTTCCAGTACAAATACGCAGTATTTT. As protein: CASSTSSTNTQYF.

The chain combines TRBV11-2 with TRBJ2-2; possibly TRBD1 for D (5 bases). CDR3 length: 15 amino acids. V was cut by 5 bases and J by 4 bases, with 14 bases left in between. From germline, CDR1 is SGHAT and CDR2 FQNNGV. CDR3 residues: CASSTRQRSTGELFF. The DNA of the CDR3 is TGTGCCAGCAGCACCCGACAGCGAAGCACCGGGGAGCTGTTTTTT.

The chain links TRBV5-6 to TRBJ2-7; the match to TRBD1 covers 7 bases. The CDR3 runs 13 residues. The ends lost 3 bases at V and 3 bases at J; junction bases unmatched: 3. CDR1 and CDR2 from the germline V gene are SGHDT and YYEEEE. The CDR3 protein is CASSYRGGYEQYF. The CDR3 coding sequence is TGTGCCAGCAGCTACAGGGGTGGCTACGAGCAGTACTTC. Variable domain in full (rest from reference TRBV5-6 and TRBJ2-7): DAGVTQSPTHLIKTRGQQVTLRCSPKSGHDTVSWYQQALGQGPQFIFQYYEEEERQRGNFPDRFSGHQFPNYSSELNVNALLLGDSALYLCASSYRGGYEQYFGPGTRLTVT.

This clone was observed a single time. The chain uses TRBV7-7 and TRBJ2-5, with a tentative D call TRBD1 (5 bases). The CDR3 has 10 amino acids. Germline V gene data show CDR1 as SSHAT and CDR2 as FNYEAQ (reference sequence). Trimming removed 5 bases from V and 12 bases from J, with 10 bases in between. CDR3 coding DNA: TGTGCCAGCAGCCCTGGGGCAAAGTACTTC. Residues: CASSPGAKYF. Together with reference TRBV7-7 and TRBJ2-5, the CDR3 gives the full variable domain: GAGVSQSPRYKVTKRGQDVTLRCDPISSHATLYWYQQALGQGPEFLTYFNYEAQPDKSGLPSDRFSAERPEGSISTLTIQRTEQRDSAMYRCASSPGAKYFGPGTRLLVL.

The chain is built from TRBV9 and TRBJ2-1; TRBD2 might be the D (5 bases). The CDR3 extends over 15 amino acids. V lost 3 bases and J lost 7, with 17 bases in between. Per the germline V gene, CDR1 is SGDLS and CDR2 is YYNGEE. CDR3 in amino acids: CASSGPIYGKNEQFF. In DNA form, the CDR3 reads TGTGCCAGCAGCGGCCCTATTTACGGGAAGAATGAGCAGTTCTTC.

The chain links TRBV15 to TRBJ2-5, with 7 nucleotides matching TRBD2. The CDR3 is 15 amino acids. Trimming at V came to 2 bases and at J to 5 bases, leaving 8 bases not matched to a gene. CDR1 is LNHNV, CDR2 YYDKDF, per germline (reference sequence). The CDR3 DNA is TGTGCCACCAGCAGACCCTCTGGGGGAGGGGAGACCCAGTACTTC. Its protein product is CATSRPSGGGETQYF.

The chain has TRBV11-3 and TRBJ2-2, with TRBD1 as a possible D gene (6 bases). In germline, CDR1 is SGHNT, CDR2 YENEEA. Deletions cut 1 base from V and 5 bases from J, with 17 bases between. The CDR3 is 17 residues long. The CDR3 DNA sequence: TGTGCCAGCAGCTTAGGCGCATTGGGGGCCGAAACCGGGGAGCTGTTTTTT. The encoded protein is CASSLGALGAETGELFF.

V gene TRBV6-2 or TRBV6-3 combines with J gene TRBJ2-6; possibly TRBD2 for D (5 bases). Trimming cost V 0 bases and J 2 bases, with 5 bases left between them. Germline V gives CDR1 MNHEY, CDR2 SVGEGT. The CDR3 sequence is 15 residues long. CDR3 bases: TGTGCCAGCAGTTACTCCGGGGCTGGGGCCAACGTCCTGACTTTC. Protein product: CASSYSGAGANVLTF.

This clone has just one count. The chain joins TRBV3-1 (or the pseudogene TRBV3-2) to TRBJ2-1; 7 nucleotides match TRBD2. Germline CDR1 reads LGHDT; CDR2 reads YNNKEL (reference sequence). The CDR3 spans 16 residues. The junction had 12 bases not matched to a gene; V was cut back by 0 bases and J by 10 bases. In nucleotides, the CDR3 is TGTGCCAGCAGCCAAGAAGGCTGGGACTACCTTTCGGAGCAGTTCTTC. This translates into CASSQEGWDYLSEQFF.

The chain has TRBV9 and TRBJ2-4; 9 bases are shared with TRBD1. The CDR3 is 14 residues long. CDR1 SGDLS and CDR2 YYNGEE come from the germline V gene. V lost 0 bases and J lost 9; bases outside the gene matches: 4. The CDR3 DNA sequence: TGTGCCAGCAGCGTAGGTGACAGGGGGAGCATTCAGTACTTC. This gives the protein CASSVGDRGSIQYF.

The chain couples TRBV28 to TRBJ2-7; 7 nucleotides agree with TRBD2. In germline, CDR1 is MDHEN, CDR2 SYDVKM. The CDR3 has 14 amino acids. After removal of 8 bases from V and 4 bases from J, the junction contained 11 bases not matched to a gene. CDR3 bases: TGTGCCAGCGGTTCGGGGACTATCCCTTACGAGCAGTACTTC. Residues: CASGSGTIPYEQYF.

The gene calls are TRBV7-8 and TRBJ1-6, with unresolved D. The CDR3 runs 16 residues. Per germline, CDR1 SGHVS and CDR2 FQNEAQ. Trimming took 2 bases from V and 6 from J, leaving 14 bases between them. CDR3 sequence (DNA): TGTGCCAGCAGCTTATCCCAGAGAGGCCTTAATTCACCCCTCCACTTT. Its translation is CASSLSQRGLNSPLHF. Complete variable domain (other parts from reference TRBV7-8 and TRBJ1-6): GAGVSQSPRYKVAKRGQDVALRCDPISGHVSLFWYQQALGQGPEFLTYFQNEAQLDKSGLPSDRFFAERPEGSVSTLKIQRTQQEDSAVYLCASSLSQRGLNSPLHFGNGTRLTVT.

The J gene is TRBJ2-5, the V gene TRBV7-2; possibly TRBD1 for D (5 bases). Germline V CDR1 and CDR2: SGHTA, FQGNSA. CDR3 size: 15 residues. Trimming removed 6 bases at V and 1 base at J, with 15 bases between. The CDR3, as DNA: TGTGCCAGCAGAACCTTTCAGGGTCCCCAAGAGACCCAGTACTTC. Its translation is CASRTFQGPQETQYF.

The chain employs TRBV5-6 and TRBJ2-1; maybe TRBD2 (6 bases). In germline, CDR1 is SGHDT, CDR2 YYEEEE. This CDR3 contains 12 residues. V dropped 5 bases and J dropped 7 bases, with 10 bases sitting between them. CDR3 nucleotide sequence: TGTGCCAGCAGATTTGGGGGGAATGAGCAGTTCTTC. Amino acids: CASRFGGNEQFF.